The entry that follows covers one TCR beta chain sequence. What it binds is unknown. Gene names refer to mouse genes. Read coverage stops 1 residue before the CDR3 terminus; the germline J gene supplies the remainder. This CDR3 is built from 13 residues. The germline V gene encodes CDR1 SGHDT and CDR2 FRDEAV. V trimming: 2 bases; J trimming: 6 bases; junction bases outside the gene matches: 2. This record comes from a study of tissue T cells after allogeneic stem cell transplantation. General observations from the study: In patients and mice, blood and spleen missed much of tissue repertoire. Across patients, clones rarely overlapped, yet motif clusters were shared tissue-specifically.

Profiled with immunoSEQ multiplex PCR; TCRdb holds only in-frame clones, not every one. The sample lists about 48,000 clones, around 73% occurring once. The chain links TRBV14 to TRBJ2-1, with 7 positions matching TRBD1. The sequencing input was sorted cells pooled from one or two spleens. The TCR comes from a pool of C57BL/6 mice in good health. CDR3 loop: CASSFDRAAEQFF. The CDR3 DNA, read in part, is TGTGCCAGCAGTTTTGACAGGGCTGCTGAGCAGTTC. The whole variable domain, filled in from reference TRBV14 and TRBJ2-1, reads EAGVTQSPRYAVLQEGQAVSFWCDPISGHDTLYWYQQPRDQGPQLLVYFRDEAVIDNSQLPSDRFSAVRPKGTNSTLKIQSAKQGDTATYLCASSFDRAAEQFFGPGTRLTVL.